Shown below are 32 T cell receptor beta chains from a single sample sequenced in a study of radiotherapy plus CTLA-4 blockade in lung cancer (dated by TCRdb to 2016 to 2019). The library was built by means of the immunoSEQ multiplex PCR assay. In TCRdb, the immuneACCESS table is reduced to in-frame sequences with V and J assigned. These tables do not hold every clone; where another copy was compared, an unresolved V gene accounts for under half, and the others remain unexplained. Counted in this sample were about 36,000 clones; 72% of them appeared once. About 11% of the sample goes to the ten largest clones. Material: peripheral blood, obtained from a patient treated with radiotherapy plus ipilimumab. Receptors originate from a human donor with non-small cell lung cancer who had stable disease on radiotherapy plus ipilimumab.

The J gene is TRBJ1-3, the V gene TRBV5-4; 9 bases map to TRBD1. The CDR3 loop spans 16 amino acids. The germline gives CDR1 SGHNT, CDR2 YYREEE (reference sequence). The J segment lost 1 base and the V segment lost 5 bases, leaving 7 bases of the junction unmatched. CDR3 in amino acids: CASSRRDRVSGNTIYF. The CDR3 DNA reads TGTGCCAGCAGTCGGCGGGACAGGGTTTCTGGAAACACCATATATTTT.

This rearrangement joins TRBV5-6 to TRBJ2-1; tentatively, D is TRBD1 (6 bases). V was clipped by 1 base and J by 2 bases, with 13 bases between them. The CDR3 totals 16 residues. The germline V gene encodes CDR1 SGHDT and CDR2 YYEEEE. CDR3 sequence (DNA): TGTGCCAGCAGCTTGAGGAACAGGGCAACCTACAATGAGCAGTTCTTC. Its translation is CASSLRNRATYNEQFF.

This chain links TRBV25-1 with TRBJ1-1, with D possibly being TRBD1 (6 bases). Germline V CDR1 and CDR2: MGHDK, SYGVNS. Trimming pared 3 bases from V and 1 base from J, leaving 18 bases between. This CDR3 is built from 17 residues. The CDR3 region is CASSEARGGITNTEAFF. In DNA, the CDR3 is TGTGCCAGCAGTGAGGCGAGGGGGGGAATAACGAACACTGAAGCTTTCTTT.

The chain recombines TRBV6-5 with TRBJ2-1, with D possibly being TRBD1 (6 bases). The V and J ends lost 6 bases and 9 bases respectively, with 12 bases between them. Germline CDR1 is MNHEY and CDR2 is SVGAGI. The CDR3 length is 12 residues. Here the CDR3 reads CASRNRVAEQFF. In DNA, the CDR3 is TGTGCCAGCAGGAACAGGGTCGCTGAGCAGTTCTTC.

The gene calls are TRBV6-6 and TRBJ2-7, with 9 bases lining up with TRBD2. Germline-derived CDR1 and CDR2 are MNHNY and SVGAGI (reference sequence). J was trimmed by 7 bases and V by 5 bases; bases with no gene match: 9. The CDR3 sequence is 14 residues long. The CDR3 reads CASSIAGVRGEQYF. As DNA, the CDR3 is TGTGCCAGCAGTATAGCGGGAGTGCGGGGGGAGCAGTACTTC.

This chain links TRBV7-2 with TRBJ1-2; the D gene is possibly TRBD1 (5 bases). V was shortened by 6 bases and J by 7 bases, with 15 bases between the two germline ends. Germline values: CDR1 SGHTA, CDR2 FQGNSA. The CDR3 is 13 amino acids. Here the CDR3 DNA reads TGTGCCAGCAGACGGGGGAGGTTTGGTGGCTACACCTTC. Protein sequence: CASRRGRFGGYTF.

The J gene is TRBJ2-7, the V gene TRBV18, with 7 bases lining up with TRBD1. The junction had 6 bases not matched to a gene; V was cut back by 3 bases and J by 7 bases. CDR1 KGHSH and CDR2 LQKENI come from the germline V gene. This CDR3 comprises 13 residues. This CDR3 reads CASSPNTGAEQYF. In DNA form, the CDR3 reads TGTGCCAGCTCACCGAACACAGGGGCGGAGCAGTACTTC.

The chain uses TRBV5-6 and TRBJ1-2; D not certain. There are 14 residues in the CDR3. V was cut by 3 bases and J by 4 bases, with 13 bases left in between. Germline V lookup: CDR1 SGHDT, CDR2 YYEEEE. CDR3 sequence (DNA): TGTGCCAGCAGCTCCGTACGGGTGAGCTATGGCTACACCTTC. As protein: CASSSVRVSYGYTF. The whole variable domain, remainder taken from reference TRBV5-6 and TRBJ1-2, is DAGVTQSPTHLIKTRGQQVTLRCSPKSGHDTVSWYQQALGQGPQFIFQYYEEEERQRGNFPDRFSGHQFPNYSSELNVNALLLGDSALYLCASSSVRVSYGYTFGSGTRLTVV.

The chain combines TRBV7-2 with TRBJ1-1; the match to TRBD1 covers 9 bases. The CDR3 spans 14 residues. CDR1 SGHTA and CDR2 FQGNSA come from the germline V gene. Trimming took 3 bases from V and 5 from J; bases not matched to a gene: 4. In nucleotides, the CDR3 is TGTGCCAGCAGCTTGGGACAGGGTTATACTGAAGCTTTCTTT. Translated: CASSLGQGYTEAFF.

The chain combines TRBV7-6 with TRBJ2-2; TRBD1 agrees at 9 bases. The germline V gene has CDR1 SGHVS and CDR2 FNYEAQ. The CDR3 is 15 amino acids. V shed 0 bases, J shed 6 bases, and the junction held 2 bases outside the gene matches. The CDR3 nucleotides read TGTGCCAGCAGCTTAGCGGGACAGGGCCCCGGGGAGCTGTTTTTT. Translated: CASSLAGQGPGELFF.

The chain employs TRBV19 and TRBJ1-2; the D gene is possibly TRBD1 (6 bases). The V gene's germline CDR1 is LNHDA and CDR2 SQIVND (reference sequence). Trimming took off 5 bases at V and 2 bases at J, with 15 bases between the two ends. The CDR3 totals 15 residues. The CDR3: CASSPRAGANYGYTF. The CDR3 nucleotides are TGTGCCAGTAGTCCCCGGGCAGGGGCAAACTATGGCTACACCTTC.

The rearrangement uses TRBV19 and TRBJ1-3, with a possible D match to TRBD1 (5 bases). Germline assignment: CDR1 LNHDA and CDR2 SQIVND (reference sequence). V lost 5 bases and J lost 4, with 12 bases in between. The CDR3 has 14 residues. The CDR3 DNA sequence: TGTGCCAGTAGTGAACAGGTCGACGGAAACACCATATATTTT. Its protein product is CASSEQVDGNTIYF.

The chain carries TRBV19 and TRBJ2-2, with 9 positions matching TRBD1. The trim removed 5 bases at V and 1 base at J, leaving 5 bases unmatched. Germline V gene sequence: CDR1 LNHDA, CDR2 SQIVND (reference sequence). The CDR3 length is 16 residues. The CDR3 reads CASSLTGGRNTGELFF. DNA of the CDR3: TGTGCCAGTAGTTTAACAGGGGGCCGGAACACCGGGGAGCTGTTTTTT.

The V and J genes are TRBV2 and TRBJ2-1, with 11 positions matching TRBD2. CDR1 is SNHLY, CDR2 FYNNEI, per germline. This CDR3 has 15 amino acids. V trimming: 4 bases; J trimming: 7 bases; junction bases outside the gene matches: 6. The CDR3 protein is CASSARLAGRNEQFF. CDR3 sequence (DNA): TGTGCCAGCAGTGCCCGACTAGCGGGGCGAAATGAGCAGTTCTTC.

This chain uses TRBV30 with TRBJ2-5; D is possibly TRBD2 (5 bases). Deletions cut 3 bases from V and 2 bases from J, with 16 bases between. The length of the CDR3 is 15 residues. Germline assignment: CDR1 GTSNPN and CDR2 SVGIG (reference sequence). The CDR3 reads CAWSLTRKRQETQYF. CDR3 nucleotide sequence: TGTGCCTGGAGCCTTACTAGGAAAAGACAAGAGACCCAGTACTTC.

V gene TRBV6-1 combines with J gene TRBJ2-1; 10 positions match TRBD2. Germline lookup yields CDR1 MNHNS and CDR2 SASEGT. V lost 4 bases, J lost 2 bases, and 11 bases stayed unmatched. The CDR3 length is 18 residues. CDR3 sequence: CASSAKSGGAVTYNEQFF. The CDR3 DNA reads TGTGCCAGCAGTGCAAAGAGCGGGGGGGCCGTCACCTACAATGAGCAGTTCTTC.

This clone was counted a few times. J is TRBJ2-5 and V is TRBV7-2; 11 bases are a match to TRBD2. V lost 2 bases and J lost 1; bases outside the gene matches: 3. The length of the CDR3 is 16 residues. Looked up from germline, CDR1 is SGHTA and CDR2 is FQGNSA. CDR3 residues: CASSLSTSGGQETQYF. The DNA of the CDR3 is TGTGCCAGCAGCTTAAGTACTAGCGGGGGCCAAGAGACCCAGTACTTC.

The V and J genes are TRBV11-3 and TRBJ1-1; D is possibly TRBD1 (5 bases). CDR1 SGHNT and CDR2 YENEEA come from the germline V gene. The V and J ends lost 6 bases and 1 base respectively, with 18 bases between them. The CDR3 length is 16 residues. This CDR3 reads CASRAGTSAKNTEAFF. The CDR3 coding sequence is TGTGCCAGCAGAGCCGGGACTTCTGCCAAGAACACTGAAGCTTTCTTT.

This sequence joins TRBV30 and TRBJ1-1; D not resolved. The germline CDR1 and CDR2 sequences are GTSNPN and SVGIG (reference sequence). Trimming removed 0 bases from V and 4 bases from J, with 9 bases in between. The CDR3 has 13 amino acids. The chain's CDR3 is CAWSVSGFTEAFF. The CDR3 DNA reads TGTGCCTGGAGTGTATCAGGTTTCACTGAAGCTTTCTTT.

This CDR3 reads CASNRVDSGNTIYF. CDR3 nucleotide sequence: TGTGCCAGCAACAGGGTAGATTCTGGAAACACCATATATTTT. The chain uses TRBV6-6 and TRBJ1-3; possible D gene TRBD1, 6 bases. From germline, CDR1 is MNHNY and CDR2 SVGAGI (reference sequence). Deletions cut 7 bases from V and 1 base from J, with 11 bases between. CDR3 size: 14 residues.

This clone has a handful of counts. The chain has TRBV11-2 and TRBJ2-7, with no clear D. The CDR3 consists of 18 residues. With 0 bases removed from V and 3 bases from J, the gap between germline ends came to 21 bases. Germline V gene data show CDR1 as SGHAT and CDR2 as FQNNGV. CDR3 sequence reads: CASSLDVTQTSGFYEQYF. As DNA, the CDR3 is TGTGCCAGCAGCTTAGATGTTACCCAAACCTCAGGATTCTACGAGCAGTACTTC.

This sequence joins TRBV2 and TRBJ2-1; 7 bases are shared with TRBD1. V lost 4 bases, J lost 6 bases, and 3 bases stayed unmatched. Germline CDR1 is SNHLY and CDR2 is FYNNEI. The CDR3 length is 13 residues. The CDR3 here is CASSGTGSNEQFF. In DNA form, the CDR3 reads TGTGCCAGCAGTGGGACAGGATCCAATGAGCAGTTCTTC.

This clone came up once. The rearrangement joins TRBV5-6 to TRBJ1-2, with TRBD1 identical over 12 bases. The CDR3 has 14 residues. CDR1 and CDR2 from the germline V gene are SGHDT and YYEEEE. The junction had 4 bases not matched to a gene; V was cut back by 3 bases and J by 7 bases. The CDR3 DNA sequence: TGTGCCAGCAGCTGGGGACAGGGGGCCGGTGGCTACACCTTC. It codes for CASSWGQGAGGYTF.

The rearrangement joins TRBV7-9 to TRBJ2-5; 8 bases line up with TRBD2. This CDR3 is 17 amino acids long. Germline V gene lookup returns CDR1 SEHNR and CDR2 FQNEAQ (reference sequence). The junction had 10 bases not matched to a gene; V was cut back by 0 bases and J by 4 bases. This CDR3 reads CASSLALGTGGRETQYF. The DNA for the CDR3 is TGTGCCAGCAGCTTAGCGCTGGGGACGGGGGGGAGAGAGACCCAGTACTTC.

This clone occurred once. The rearrangement uses TRBV5-1 and TRBJ2-5, with 10 bases that match TRBD1. Germline values: CDR1 SGHRS, CDR2 YFSETQ. Trimming took 3 bases from V and 1 from J; bases not matched to a gene: 6. This CDR3 contains 16 residues. CDR3 protein: CASSSGQGTIQETQYF. CDR3 nucleotide sequence: TGCGCCAGCAGCTCGGGACAGGGGACAATCCAAGAGACCCAGTACTTC.

The J gene is TRBJ2-2, the V gene TRBV5-8; 8 positions match TRBD1. Germline values: CDR1 SGHTS, CDR2 YDEGEE. The ends lost 7 bases at V and 5 bases at J; junction bases unmatched: 7. CDR3 length: 14 amino acids. The CDR3 loop is CASRLRGPTGELFF. The CDR3 DNA reads as TGTGCCAGCCGTCTCAGGGGGCCTACCGGGGAGCTGTTTTTT.

This chain connects TRBV5-4 to TRBJ1-2; 9 nucleotides match TRBD1. The CDR3 is 12 residues long. V dropped 4 bases and J dropped 8; count of bases not matched to a gene: 3. CDR1 is SGHNT and CDR2 is YYREEE in the germline V gene (reference sequence). The CDR3 loop is CASSRTGVGYTF. In nucleotides, the CDR3 is TGTGCCAGCAGCAGGACAGGGGTCGGCTACACCTTC.

The rearrangement uses TRBV6-5 and TRBJ1-1; TRBD1 might be the D (6 bases). With 6 bases removed from V and 0 bases from J, the gap between germline ends came to 8 bases. Germline assignment: CDR1 MNHEY and CDR2 SVGAGI. The CDR3 is 13 residues long. The CDR3 region is CASRTGLNTEAFF. The DNA for the CDR3 is TGTGCCAGCAGAACAGGGTTGAACACTGAAGCTTTCTTT.

The gene calls are TRBV7-9 and TRBJ1-6; 10 nucleotides line up with TRBD1. V dropped 5 bases and J dropped 7; count of bases not matched to a gene: 8. CDR1 is SEHNR, CDR2 FQNEAQ, per germline (reference sequence). This CDR3 contains 16 residues. The chain's CDR3 is CASSPGTGETNSPLHF. CDR3 coding DNA: TGTGCCAGCAGCCCAGGGACAGGGGAAACGAATTCACCCCTCCACTTT.

This sequence joins TRBV6-1 and TRBJ2-7; 7 bases align to TRBD2. CDR3 length: 16 amino acids. V shed 2 bases and J 4 bases; nucleotides not matched to a gene: 11. Per the germline V gene, CDR1 is MNHNS and CDR2 is SASEGT. In DNA form, the CDR3 reads TGTGCCAGCAGTGAAATGCCGGGGGGTTCGCTATACGAGCAGTACTTC. Its translation is CASSEMPGGSLYEQYF.

CDR3 amino acids: CASQDWKETQYF. CDR3 nucleotides: TGTGCCAGCCAGGACTGGAAAGAGACCCAGTACTTC. The chain joins TRBV2 to TRBJ2-5; weak D call: TRBD2 (5 bases). The CDR3 is made up of 12 amino acids. Per germline, CDR1 SNHLY and CDR2 FYNNEI. V lost 8 bases and J lost 3, with 10 bases in between.

The J gene is TRBJ1-1, the V gene TRBV5-6; D gene unclear. The CDR3 extends over 15 amino acids. CDR1 SGHDT and CDR2 YYEEEE come from the germline V gene. Between the trimmed V and J ends, which lost 3 bases and 2 bases, there was a span of 14 bases. For the CDR3, the DNA is TGTGCCAGCAGCTCAGATAGAGGGATTAACACTGAAGCTTTCTTT. Translation: CASSSDRGINTEAFF.